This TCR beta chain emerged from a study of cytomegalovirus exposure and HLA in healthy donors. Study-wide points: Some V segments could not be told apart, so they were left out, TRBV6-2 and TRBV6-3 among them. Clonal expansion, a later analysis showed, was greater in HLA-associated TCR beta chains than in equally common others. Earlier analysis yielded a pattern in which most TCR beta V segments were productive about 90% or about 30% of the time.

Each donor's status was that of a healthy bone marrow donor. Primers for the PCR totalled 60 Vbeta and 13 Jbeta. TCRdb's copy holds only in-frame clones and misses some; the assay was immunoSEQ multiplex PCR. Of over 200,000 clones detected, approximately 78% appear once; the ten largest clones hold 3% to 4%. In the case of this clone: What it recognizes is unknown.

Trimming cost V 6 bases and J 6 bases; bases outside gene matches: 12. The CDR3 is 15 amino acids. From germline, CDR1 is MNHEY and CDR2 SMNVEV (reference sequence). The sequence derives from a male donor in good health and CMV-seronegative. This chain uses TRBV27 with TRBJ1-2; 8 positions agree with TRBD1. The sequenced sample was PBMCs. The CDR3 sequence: CASSSPPTGEDGYTF. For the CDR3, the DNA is TGTGCCAGCAGCTCACCCCCGACAGGGGAGGATGGCTACACCTTC.